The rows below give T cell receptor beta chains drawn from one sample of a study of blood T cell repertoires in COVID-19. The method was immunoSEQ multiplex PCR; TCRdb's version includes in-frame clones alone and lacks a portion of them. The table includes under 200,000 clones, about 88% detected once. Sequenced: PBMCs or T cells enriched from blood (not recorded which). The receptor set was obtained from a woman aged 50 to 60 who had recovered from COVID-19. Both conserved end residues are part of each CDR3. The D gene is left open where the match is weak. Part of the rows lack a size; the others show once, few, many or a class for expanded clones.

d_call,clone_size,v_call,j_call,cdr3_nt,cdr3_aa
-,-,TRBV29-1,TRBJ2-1,TGCAGCGCAGACCACCCTAGTAACAATGAGCAGTTCTTC,CSADHPSNNEQFF
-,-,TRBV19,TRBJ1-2,TGTGCCACCGTCGCAGGATTGGGTTTCGGTGGCTACACCTTC,CATVAGLGFGGYTF
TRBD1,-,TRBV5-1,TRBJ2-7,TGCGCCAGCAGCCCAGGACAGGCCTTAGACTACGAGCAGTACTTC,CASSPGQALDYEQYF
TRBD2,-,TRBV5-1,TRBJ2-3,TGCGCCAGCAGCCCCGGGACTAGCGGGGGAAGGGGTACGCAGTATTTT,CASSPGTSGGRGTQYF
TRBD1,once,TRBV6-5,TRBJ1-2,TGTGCCAGCAACTCGGACAGGGGGATCGGCTACACCTTC,CASNSDRGIGYTF
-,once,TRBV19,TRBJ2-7,TGTGCCAGTAGTATAGGGGGCGGCGAGCAGTACTTC,CASSIGGGEQYF
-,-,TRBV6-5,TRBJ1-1,TGTGCCAGCAGAGCCACCCCGCGGCAGAACACTGAAGCTTTCTTT,CASRATPRQNTEAFF
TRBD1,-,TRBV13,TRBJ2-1,TGTGCCAGCAGCTTAGTTACAGGGGCATGGAATGAGCAGTTCTTC,CASSLVTGAWNEQFF
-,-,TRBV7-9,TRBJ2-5,TGTGCCAGCAGCTCCGACCCGGGCCGGGGGGAGACCCAGTACTTC,CASSSDPGRGETQYF
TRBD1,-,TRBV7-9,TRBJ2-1,TGTGCCAGCAGCACAGTACAGGGGGCAAATGAGCAGTTCTTC,CASSTVQGANEQFF
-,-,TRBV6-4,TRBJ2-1,TGTGCCAGCAGCAGCCCGTGGGCCTCCTACAATGAGCAGTTCTTC,CASSSPWASYNEQFF
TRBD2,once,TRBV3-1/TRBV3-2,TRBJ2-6,TGTGCCAGCAGCCGGACTAGCGGGAATCTGGGCTCTGGGGCCAACGTCCTGACTTTC,CASSRTSGNLGSGANVLTF
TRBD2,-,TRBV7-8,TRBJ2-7,TGTGCCAGCAGCATGGGACTAGCGGGGGGTTACGAGCAGTACTTC,CASSMGLAGGYEQYF
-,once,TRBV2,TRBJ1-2,TGTGCCAGCAGTTCTAGACAGGCCTACTATGGCTACACCTTC,CASSSRQAYYGYTF
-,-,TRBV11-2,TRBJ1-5,TGTGCCAGCAGCCCCCTGGCCGGCCCCGAGGGACAGCCCCAGCATTTT,CASSPLAGPEGQPQHF
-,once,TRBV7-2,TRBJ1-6,TGTGCCAGCAGCTTAGTGCAGGTCCCGAATTCACCCCTCCACTTT,CASSLVQVPNSPLHF
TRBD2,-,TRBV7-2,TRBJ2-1,TGTGCCAGCAGCGGAGCGGGAGGGCCCCACAATGAGCAGTTCTTC,CASSGAGGPHNEQFF
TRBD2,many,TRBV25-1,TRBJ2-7,TGTGCCAGCAGTGCCTCTGGCGGGAGGGTCGAGCAGTACTTC,CASSASGGRVEQYF
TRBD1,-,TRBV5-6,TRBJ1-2,TGTGCCAGCAGCTTGTTGCGGGACAGGGAAGATCTGGGCTACACCTTC,CASSLLRDREDLGYTF
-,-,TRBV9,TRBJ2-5,TGTGCCAGCAGCGATCGTCCAGTGAGGCAAGAGACCCAGTACTTC,CASSDRPVRQETQYF
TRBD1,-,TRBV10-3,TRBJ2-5,TGTGCCATCAGTGAACCGACAGGGGGCCTGGAGACCCAGTACTTC,CAISEPTGGLETQYF
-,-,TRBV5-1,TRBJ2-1,TGCGCCAGCAGCTTCCGGGTAGGAGTCAATGAGCAGTTCTTC,CASSFRVGVNEQFF
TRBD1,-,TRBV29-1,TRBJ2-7,TGCAGCGTTGAAGATCCTCCGGACAGGGACCCTCTCGAGCAGTACTTC,CSVEDPPDRDPLEQYF
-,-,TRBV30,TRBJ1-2,TGTGCCTGGAGTGTTATGGGATGGGAGGACAACAGGGGCTACACCTTC,CAWSVMGWEDNRGYTF
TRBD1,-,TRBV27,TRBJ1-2,TGTGCCAGCAGGAAGACAGGGTTGGAAGGCTACACCTTC,CASRKTGLEGYTF
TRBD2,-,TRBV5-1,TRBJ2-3,TGCGCCAGCAGCTTGGTCGGCGGGAGCATATATACGCAGTATTTT,CASSLVGGSIYTQYF
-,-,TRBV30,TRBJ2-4,TGTGCCTGGAGTGTACTAAAGAACATTCAGTACTTC,CAWSVLKNIQYF
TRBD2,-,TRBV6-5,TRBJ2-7,TGTGCCAGCAGTCGAAGCGGGGCCGCCTACGAGCAGTACTTC,CASSRSGAAYEQYF
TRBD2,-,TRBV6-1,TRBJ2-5,TGTGCCAGCAGTGACAAGGGACTAGCGGGAGGGTCGGCCCAAGAGACCCAGTACTTC,CASSDKGLAGGSAQETQYF
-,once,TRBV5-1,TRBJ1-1,TGCGCCAGCAGCATCCAGACAGGCCCGAACACTGAAGCTTTCTTT,CASSIQTGPNTEAFF
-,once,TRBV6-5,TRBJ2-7,TGTGCCAGCAGCTCCGGGTTAACCTACGAGCAGTACTTC,CASSSGLTYEQYF
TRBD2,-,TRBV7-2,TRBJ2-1,TGTGCCAGCAGCTTAGGACTAGCGGGAGGCAGCGAGCAGTTCTTC,CASSLGLAGGSEQFF
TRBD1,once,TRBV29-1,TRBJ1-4,TGCAGCGGATCCAGGGGGACAAGTGAAAAACTGTTTTTT,CSGSRGTSEKLFF
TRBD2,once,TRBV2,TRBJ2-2,TGTGCCAGCAGTGAAACTAGCGGGAACACCGGGGAGCTGTTTTTT,CASSETSGNTGELFF
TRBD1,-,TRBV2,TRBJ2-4,TGTGCCAGCAAAACGAACAGGGGCGCGGACAACATTCAGTACTTC,CASKTNRGADNIQYF
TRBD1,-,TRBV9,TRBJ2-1,TGTGCCAGCAGCGTGGCGGGACAGGGACGCAATGAGCAGTTCTTC,CASSVAGQGRNEQFF
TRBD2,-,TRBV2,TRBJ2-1,TGTGCCAGCAGTACCGGGACTAGCGGGGGTTACAATGAGCAGTTCTTC,CASSTGTSGGYNEQFF
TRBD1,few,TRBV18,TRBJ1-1,TGTGCCAGCTCACAGGGACAGGGCGGCACTGAAGCTTTCTTT,CASSQGQGGTEAFF
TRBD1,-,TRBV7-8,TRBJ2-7,TGTGCCAGCAGCTTAGCCGGGACAGGGGGACGGCAGTACTTC,CASSLAGTGGRQYF
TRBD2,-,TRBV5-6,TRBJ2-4,TGTGCCAGCAGCCCCCTGCGGCTAGCGGGAGTGAAGTGGGAAAACATTCAGTACTTC,CASSPLRLAGVKWENIQYF
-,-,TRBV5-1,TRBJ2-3,TGCGCCAGCAGCAGACTCGGTTCCCCTAGCACAGATACGCAGTATTTT,CASSRLGSPSTDTQYF
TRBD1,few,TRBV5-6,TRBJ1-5,TGTGCCAGCAGCCCCGGGACAGGGGACAATCAGCCCCAGCATTTT,CASSPGTGDNQPQHF
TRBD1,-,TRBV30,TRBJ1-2,TGTGCCTGGAGGACAGGGGGCGGCGGCTACACCTTC,CAWRTGGGGYTF
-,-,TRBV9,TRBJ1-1,TGTGCCAGCAACGCGGGAGGGAACACTGAAGCTTTCTTT,CASNAGGNTEAFF
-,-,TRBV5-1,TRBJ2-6,TGCGCCAGCAGCGTAGGGGCGTCTGGGGCCAACGTCCTGACTTTC,CASSVGASGANVLTF
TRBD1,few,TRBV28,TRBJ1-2,TGTGCCAGCAACGACAGGGTCTATGGCTACACCTTC,CASNDRVYGYTF
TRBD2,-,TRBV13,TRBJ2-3,TGTGCCAGCAGCTTAGGACTAGCGGGAGGGCCCACCGAAAAGGATACGCAGTATTTT,CASSLGLAGGPTEKDTQYF
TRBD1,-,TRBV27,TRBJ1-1,TGTGCCAGCAGTCGGGACAGGGACCTTCCTGAAGCTTTCTTT,CASSRDRDLPEAFF
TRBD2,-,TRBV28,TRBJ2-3,TGTGCCAGCAAGGTAGCGGGAGGCCGCACAGATACGCAGTATTTT,CASKVAGGRTDTQYF
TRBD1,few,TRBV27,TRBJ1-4,TGTGCCAGCACGGACAGGGGGTTTGAAAAACTGTTTTTT,CASTDRGFEKLFF
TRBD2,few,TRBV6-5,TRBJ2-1,TGTGCCAGCAGTTCCTTAGCGGGAGGGAGAGATGAGCAGTTCTTC,CASSSLAGGRDEQFF